The T cell receptor (beta chain) described here comes from a study of T cell responses to AZD1222 COVID-19 vaccine. Overall study findings and caveats: Unmutated variant regions reportedly attract nearly half of all spike-specific TCRs. Baseline testing showed seropositivity in only a handful of AZD1222 recipients.

Sequencing used immunoSEQ multiplex PCR; TCRdb keeps in-frame clones, though not all of them. The data contain 30,000 to 35,000 clones, around 78% of them singletons. The CDR3 is 12 residues long. CDR1 and CDR2 from the germline V gene are SGHRS and YFSETQ. V was shortened by 4 bases and J by 1 base, with 5 bases between the two germline ends. Regarding this clone: Its antigen is not known.

The chain carries TRBV5-1 and TRBJ1-2, with D unclear. Source: peripheral blood, taken 28 days after the second AZD1222 dose. The TCR comes from an adult who received the AZD1222 COVID-19 vaccine. CDR3: CASSGDNYGYTF. In nucleotides, the CDR3 is TGCGCCAGCAGCGGGGATAACTATGGCTACACCTTC.